The following is a T cell receptor (beta chain) sequence with its context. Its antigen specificity is not known. The record has no base qualities; no much larger clone is one base away. The data belong to a study of cytotoxic CD8 clonotypes in ibrutinib-treated CLL (dated by TCRdb to about 2021). Background on the whole study: The cohort had about a dozen relapsed/refractory and 15 treatment-naive patients; roughly 18 were IGHV unmutated. Responses were partial in some 24 patients and complete in 2; after median approximately 5.5 years follow-up, about 14 stayed in remission and 12 progressed. Response samples were obtained after a median of around eleven months of treatment, with a range of about 6 to 36 months. Samples averaged about 260,000 productive templates and some 96,000 productive rearrangements. Of the approximately 86 participants in the trial, approximately 25 had longitudinal samples available. Cryopreserved peripheral blood mononuclear cells were collected at three points: before therapy, at response, and at either sustained remission or disease progression. All remission and progressive disease samples were collected while patients were still receiving ibrutinib. Summary of the overall study and its limitations: Sampling times were not matched between patients in sustained remission and patients whose disease was progressing, and lymph node repertoires were not examined. Public clonotypes were rare and either shrank or stayed stable during treatment, and the rise in clonality at ibrutinib response reflected expansion of private clonotypes. At ibrutinib response clonality went up, during sustained remission it held steady, and at progression it dropped back toward baseline. At baseline, clonality was higher than in age-matched healthy donors and showed a strong correlation with circulating CD8+ T-cell counts.

Each clonotype received, on average, approximately 9.9x coverage in deep resolution sequencing performed on a MiSeq, where the target depth lay between 1 in 1 million and 1 in 200,000 T cells. TCR beta libraries were generated with the immunoSEQ hsTCRB Kit. The paper's data handling went like this. ImmunoSEQ Data Assistant and ImmunoSEQ Analyzer were used for data analysis, and V, D and J genes were assigned according to IMGT definitions. Clonality was computed as one minus normalized Shannon entropy of productive rearrangement frequencies, ranging from 0 to 1. Only overrepresented clonotypes making up at least 0.05% of the repertoire of each patient were included in the public clonotype analysis. Approximately 13 age-matched healthy donor repertoires from immuneACCESS served as clonality controls. The table was pulled from immuneACCESS by TCRdb, which kept in-frame rearrangements only. Such tables lose some clones; where checked, under half of the loss comes from unresolved V genes, and the rest has no known cause. That table supplies the V and J calls and clone size; D and trimming were determined from the DNA. This sample has about 130,000 clones in its table, and about four fifths of those were observed once. Of the sample, 9.5% to 15% falls within the top ten clones.

In light of the paper, this sample's time point label describes: approximately 11 months on ibrutinib. For TCR beta library preparation, 1.5 to 2 micrograms of genomic DNA were extracted from the cryopreserved PBMCs. Longitudinal blood samples from CLL patients receiving ibrutinib monotherapy were subjected to high-throughput TCR beta sequencing. The patients took part in an open-label, single-center phase 2 trial of ibrutinib monotherapy. The CDR3 starts with the cysteine, ends with the phenylalanine, and has 14 residues. Only CDR3 DNA is held: 42 bases, read in frame from base 1. Via the germline V gene, CDR1 is SGHDT and CDR2 YYEEEE. A distance of 7 bases separates the germline ends of V and J, which lose 0 bases and 1 base respectively.

Specimen: PBMCs, collected after 12 months of ibrutinib treatment. This sequence was found in a human donor with chronic lymphocytic leukemia. The V and J segments used are TRBV5-6 and TRBJ1-1; the D region possibly corresponds to TRBD1 (5 bases align). The CDR3 corresponds to CASSLDRRNTEAFF. The nucleotide sequence is TGTGCCAGCAGCTTGGACAGGAGGAACACTGAAGCTTTCTTT.